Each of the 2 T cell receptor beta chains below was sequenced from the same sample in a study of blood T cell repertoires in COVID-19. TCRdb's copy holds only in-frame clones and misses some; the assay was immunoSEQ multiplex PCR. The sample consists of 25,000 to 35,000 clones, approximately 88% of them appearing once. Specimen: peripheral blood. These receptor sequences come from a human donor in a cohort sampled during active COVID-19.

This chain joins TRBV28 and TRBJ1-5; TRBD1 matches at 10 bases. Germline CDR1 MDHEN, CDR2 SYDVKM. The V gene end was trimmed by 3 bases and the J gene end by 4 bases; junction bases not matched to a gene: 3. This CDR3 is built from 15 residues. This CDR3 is CASSFRTGGNQPQHF. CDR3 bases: TGTGCCAGCAGTTTCAGGACAGGGGGGAATCAGCCCCAGCATTTT. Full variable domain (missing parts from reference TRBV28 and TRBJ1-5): DVKVTQSSRYLVKRTGEKVFLECVQDMDHENMFWYRQDPGLGLRLIYFSYDVKMKEKGDIPEGYSVSREKKERFSLILESASTNQTSMYLCASSFRTGGNQPQHFGDGTRLSIL.

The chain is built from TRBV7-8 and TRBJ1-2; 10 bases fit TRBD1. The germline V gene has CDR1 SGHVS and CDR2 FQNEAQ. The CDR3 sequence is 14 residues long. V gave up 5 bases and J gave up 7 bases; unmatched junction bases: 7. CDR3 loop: CASSPRDRGSGYTF. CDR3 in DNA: TGTGCCAGCAGCCCGCGGGACAGGGGAAGTGGCTACACCTTC.